This is a list of T cell receptor beta chains from one sample in a study of CD8 T cells in ankylosing spondylitis. A single record per CDR3 protein comes from TCRdb applying MiXCR to the 5' RACE reads. Of more than 600,000 distinct CDR3 sequences listed, roughly 19% are singletons. Sequenced input: blood, either unsorted or a sorted T cell fraction (not recorded which). The receptors originated from a male donor with ankylosing spondylitis. The CDR3 runs from the conserved cysteine through the conserved F or W. D genes are given only for firm matches. Only part of the rows carry a size: once, few, many, or a class if the clone is expanded.

TRBD1	13	.	TRBV29-1	TRBJ1-1	CSVETGGHTEAFF	TGCAGCGTTGAAACAGGGGGGCACACTGAAGCTTTCTTT
TRBD1	15	.	TRBV4-1	TRBJ2-1	CASSTDEGRGNEQFF	TGCGCCAGCAGTACCGATGAGGGCAGGGGGAATGAGCAGTTCTTC
.	18	.	TRBV6-5	TRBJ2-5	CASSSSPPDRLGGETQYF	TGTGCCAGCAGTTCCTCCCCTCCGGACAGGCTGGGAGGAGAGACCCAGTACTTC
.	14	few	TRBV11-2	TRBJ2-1	CASSLFGRAEPPNF	TGTGCCAGCAGCTTATTTGGAAGGGCAGAACCTCCCAACTTC
.	13	.	TRBV5-6	TRBJ1-2	CASSLQFGYGYTF	TGTGCCAGCAGCTTGCAGTTCGGATATGGCTACACCTTC
.	14	.	TRBV29-1	TRBJ2-3	CSVEVQGRRDTQYF	TGCAGCGTTGAGGTACAGGGCCGGAGAGATACGCAGTATTTT
TRBD2	14	few	TRBV12-3/TRBV12-4	TRBJ2-3	CASSYSGGGDTQYF	TGTGCCAGCAGTTATAGCGGGGGGGGAGATACGCAGTATTTT
.	13	.	TRBV29-1	TRBJ2-5	CSGLTENQETQYF	TGCAGCGGCCTTACAGAAAACCAAGAGACCCAGTACTTC
TRBD1	14	many	TRBV27	TRBJ2-7	CASSQGQATYEQYF	TGTGCCAGCAGTCAGGGACAGGCTACCTACGAGCAGTACTTC
.	13	.	TRBV2	TRBJ1-1	CASRNTGNTEAFF	TGTGCCAGCAGGAACACAGGGAACACTGAAGCTTTCTTT
TRBD2	15	few	TRBV7-9	TRBJ2-3	CASSPVLAGVDTQYF	TGTGCCAGCAGCCCCGTGCTAGCGGGAGTAGATACGCAGTATTTT
.	12	many	TRBV12-3/TRBV12-4	TRBJ1-1	CASRMGEAEAFF	TGTGCCAGCAGGATGGGGGAGGCTGAAGCTTTCTTT
.	15	.	TRBV15	TRBJ2-5	CATSRVGSLLETQYF	TGTGCCACCAGCAGAGTAGGGAGTCTCTTAGAGACCCAGTACTTC
.	14	.	TRBV11-2	TRBJ2-5	CASSFQNPQETQYF	TGTGCCAGCAGCTTCCAGAACCCCCAAGAGACCCAGTACTTC
TRBD1	16	.	TRBV5-1	TRBJ2-1	CASSAGARTGGNEQFF	TGCGCCAGCAGCGCCGGGGCCCGGACAGGGGGCAATGAGCAGTTCTTC
TRBD1	15	.	TRBV19	TRBJ1-1	CASSSYGAGTAEAFF	TGTGCCAGTAGTTCCTACGGAGCCGGGACAGCTGAAGCTTTCTTT
.	12	.	TRBV29-1	TRBJ2-2	CSVVGGTGELFF	TGCAGCGTTGTAGGGGGTACCGGGGAGCTGTTTTTT
TRBD2	19	.	TRBV7-2	TRBJ2-2	CASSLAGLAGGPRSGELFF	TGTGCCAGCAGCTTAGCCGGACTAGCGGGAGGGCCTCGTAGCGGGGAGCTGTTTTTT
TRBD1	14	.	TRBV29-1	TRBJ2-2	CSVGRRQGTGELFF	TGCAGCGTTGGGCGGCGACAGGGGACCGGGGAGCTGTTTTTT
.	16	.	TRBV12-3/TRBV12-4	TRBJ2-1	CASSSDRSKLYNEQFF	TGTGCCAGCAGCTCTGACAGGAGCAAACTTTACAATGAGCAGTTCTTC
.	13	many	TRBV12-3/TRBV12-4	TRBJ1-5	CASSFGENQPQHF	TGTGCCAGCAGTTTCGGAGAAAATCAGCCCCAGCATTTT
.	15	few	TRBV7-9	TRBJ2-1	CASSRRDGAYNEQFF	TGTGCCAGCAGCCGCCGGGACGGAGCCTACAATGAGCAGTTCTTC
TRBD1	15	few	TRBV5-1	TRBJ2-1	CASSYTSGTVNEQFF	TGCGCCAGCAGCTACACTTCCGGGACAGTCAATGAGCAGTTCTTC
.	15	.	TRBV24-1	TRBJ2-7	CATSDRKTTAYEQYF	TGTGCCACCAGTGACCGGAAGACGACAGCGTACGAGCAGTACTTC
.	12	.	TRBV12-3/TRBV12-4	TRBJ1-2	CASTPTLEGYTF	TGTGCCAGCACCCCCACCCTCGAGGGCTACACCTTC
.	14	few	TRBV7-3	TRBJ1-1	CASSLNARASEAFF	TGTGCCAGCAGCTTAAATGCCAGGGCGAGTGAAGCTTTCTTT
.	11	.	TRBV30	TRBJ2-2	CAWSRAGELFF	TGTGCCTGGAGTAGGGCCGGGGAGCTGTTTTTT
TRBD2	17	.	TRBV7-2	TRBJ2-2	CASSLRSSGANTGELFF	TGTGCCAGCAGCTTACGGTCTAGCGGGGCGAACACCGGGGAGCTGTTTTTT
.	14	.	TRBV3-1	TRBJ1-5	CASSQERGGQPQHF	TGTGCCAGCAGCCAAGAAAGGGGGGGTCAGCCCCAGCATTTT
.	12	.	TRBV20-1	TRBJ2-5	CSAQTSLKTQYF	TGCAGTGCGCAAACTAGCTTAAAGACCCAGTACTTC
.	13	.	TRBV9	TRBJ1-6	CASSGPGNSPLHF	TGTGCCAGCAGCGGACCAGGGAATTCACCCCTCCACTTT
TRBD2	15	few	TRBV20-1	TRBJ2-1	CSARPLAGSYNEQFF	TGCAGTGCCCGTCCCCTAGCGGGCTCCTACAATGAGCAGTTCTTC
.	13	.	TRBV12-3/TRBV12-4	TRBJ2-1	CASSLSFEDEQFF	TGTGCCAGCAGTTTGTCCTTTGAAGATGAGCAGTTCTTC
.	13	many	TRBV12-3/TRBV12-4	TRBJ1-1	CASRLTVNTEAFF	TGTGCCAGCAGGTTGACAGTGAACACTGAAGCTTTCTTT
.	16	.	TRBV7-6	TRBJ2-1	CASSLVGQGTYNEQFF	TGTGCCAGCAGCTTAGTGGGACAAGGAACCTACAATGAGCAGTTCTTC
.	14	few	TRBV5-6	TRBJ2-2	CASSQGHPTGELFF	TGTGCCAGCAGCCAGGGACACCCCACCGGGGAGCTGTTTTTT
.	12	.	TRBV10-3	TRBJ2-1	CAISGRGVEQFF	TGTGCCATCAGTGGAAGGGGTGTGGAGCAGTTCTTC
.	15	.	TRBV7-3	TRBJ1-1	CASSPGGHIGSEAFF	TGTGCCAGCAGCCCCGGCGGTCATATAGGATCTGAAGCTTTCTTT
TRBD2	15	.	TRBV14	TRBJ2-1	CASSPASGGKNEQFF	TGTGCCAGCAGCCCCGCTAGCGGGGGGAAGAATGAGCAGTTCTTC
.	14	once	TRBV27	TRBJ1-6	CASSAPDLNSPLHF	TGTGCCAGCAGTGCCCCCGACCTCAATTCACCCCTCCACTTT
TRBD2	18	few	TRBV6-2/TRBV6-3	TRBJ2-1	CASSYLGGGGASYNEQFF	TGTGCCAGCAGTTACCTCGGGGGGGGAGGCGCATCCTACAATGAGCAGTTCTTC
.	13	.	TRBV30	TRBJ1-1	CAWSVHLNTEAFF	TGTGCCTGGAGTGTACATTTGAACACTGAAGCTTTCTTT
TRBD2	14	few	TRBV7-9	TRBJ2-1	CASSRSGSGNEQFF	TGTGCCAGCAGCCGTAGCGGGAGTGGGAATGAGCAGTTCTTC
.	14	.	TRBV12-3/TRBV12-4	TRBJ2-3	CASSDADSPDTQYF	TGTGCCAGCAGTGATGCGGACAGTCCGGATACGCAGTATTTT
TRBD2	18	few	TRBV7-8	TRBJ2-3	CASSLARGLAGGIDTQYF	TGTGCCAGCAGCTTAGCCCGAGGACTAGCGGGTGGGATAGATACGCAGTATTTT
.	16	few	TRBV4-2	TRBJ1-3	CASSRNGDLTGNTIYF	TGTGCCAGCAGCCGCAACGGGGATTTAACTGGAAACACCATATATTTT
TRBD1	14	many	TRBV12-3/TRBV12-4	TRBJ1-1	CASSPTGANTEAFF	TGTGCCAGCAGCCCCACAGGGGCGAACACTGAAGCTTTCTTT